A selection of T cell receptor beta chains follows, all from one sample in a study of CD8+CD57+ T cells in acquired aplastic anemia. TCRdb re-called the reads through MiXCR, storing one row per CDR3 protein. The sample comprises more than 150,000 distinct CDR3 sequences, about 50% of which are singletons, and 10% to 15% rests with the top ten. Sequenced material: sorted CD4+, CD8+, or CD8+CD57+ T cells (not recorded which) from PBMCs. The source is a human donor with aplastic anemia. The CDR3 runs from the conserved cysteine through the conserved F or W. A D gene is named only where the DNA matches it firmly. Size values are once, few and many counts, or a class for expanded clones, and some rows have none.

cdr3_nt: TGCAGTGCTAGAGACGGGGGGGCCAATACAGATACGCAGTATTTT
cdr3_aa: CSARDGGANTDTQYF
v_call: TRBV20-1
d_call: TRBD2
clone_size: many
j_call: TRBJ2-3

cdr3_nt: TGTGCCAGCAGCTTAGCTGGACACCGCCGCTACGAGCAGTACTTC
cdr3_aa: CASSLAGHRRYEQYF
v_call: TRBV7-9
d_call: -
clone_size: many
j_call: TRBJ2-7

cdr3_nt: TGCGCCAGCGAGAAACGGCGGGGAGACACTGAAGCTTTCTTT
cdr3_aa: CASEKRRGDTEAFF
v_call: TRBV4-3
d_call: -
clone_size: -
j_call: TRBJ1-1

cdr3_nt: TGTGCCAGCAGCTTAGCGGCACCGGCTAACTATGGCTACACCTTC
cdr3_aa: CASSLAAPANYGYTF
v_call: TRBV7-6
d_call: -
clone_size: few
j_call: TRBJ1-2

cdr3_nt: TGTGCCACCAGTGACAGTTACACCGGGGAGCTGTTTTTT
cdr3_aa: CATSDSYTGELFF
v_call: TRBV24-1
d_call: -
clone_size: few
j_call: TRBJ2-2

cdr3_nt: TGTGCCAGCAGTGAATCTGTAGGTCGAGGTTCACCCCTCCACTTT
cdr3_aa: CASSESVGRGSPLHF
v_call: TRBV25-1
d_call: -
clone_size: few
j_call: TRBJ1-6

cdr3_nt: TGTGCCTTGTCCCAGGGCAATAGCAATCAGCCCCAGCATTTT
cdr3_aa: CALSQGNSNQPQHF
v_call: TRBV30
d_call: -
clone_size: -
j_call: TRBJ1-5

cdr3_nt: TGTGCCAGCAGACCCGGACAGGGTTGGGGTCAGCCCCAGCATTTT
cdr3_aa: CASRPGQGWGQPQHF
v_call: TRBV6-1
d_call: TRBD1
clone_size: many
j_call: TRBJ1-5

cdr3_nt: TGCGCCAGCAGCCAAACGGGCGGGGGGGCTTGGGAGCAGTACTTC
cdr3_aa: CASSQTGGGAWEQYF
v_call: TRBV4-1
d_call: TRBD2
clone_size: many
j_call: TRBJ2-7

cdr3_nt: TGTGCCAGCACCCGGAAGACTAGCGGGGGCTACGAGCAGTACTTC
cdr3_aa: CASTRKTSGGYEQYF
v_call: TRBV2
d_call: TRBD2
clone_size: -
j_call: TRBJ2-7

cdr3_nt: TGTGCCAGCAGCTTAGGACAGGGGGCCTATGGCTACACCTTC
cdr3_aa: CASSLGQGAYGYTF
v_call: TRBV7-9
d_call: TRBD1
clone_size: many
j_call: TRBJ1-2

cdr3_nt: TGCAGTGCTCTCCACGGGAACAGCTACGAGCAGTACTTC
cdr3_aa: CSALHGNSYEQYF
v_call: TRBV20-1
d_call: -
clone_size: -
j_call: TRBJ2-7

cdr3_nt: TGCGCCAGCAGCTCATTAGGGGAGGGGTACGAGACCCAGTACTTC
cdr3_aa: CASSSLGEGYETQYF
v_call: TRBV5-1
d_call: TRBD2
clone_size: -
j_call: TRBJ2-5

cdr3_nt: TGTGCCAGCAGCCCACATGAGGGGAAGGATCAGCCCCAGCATTTT
cdr3_aa: CASSPHEGKDQPQHF
v_call: TRBV9
d_call: -
clone_size: many
j_call: TRBJ1-5

cdr3_nt: TGTGCCAGCAGCCAGACCGGGGGACAGGGAACCTACGAGCAGTACTTC
cdr3_aa: CASSQTGGQGTYEQYF
v_call: TRBV6-6
d_call: TRBD1
clone_size: many
j_call: TRBJ2-7

cdr3_nt: TGCGCCAGCAGCGGCGAGTCTGAAGCTTTCTTT
cdr3_aa: CASSGESEAFF
v_call: TRBV5-1
d_call: -
clone_size: -
j_call: TRBJ1-1